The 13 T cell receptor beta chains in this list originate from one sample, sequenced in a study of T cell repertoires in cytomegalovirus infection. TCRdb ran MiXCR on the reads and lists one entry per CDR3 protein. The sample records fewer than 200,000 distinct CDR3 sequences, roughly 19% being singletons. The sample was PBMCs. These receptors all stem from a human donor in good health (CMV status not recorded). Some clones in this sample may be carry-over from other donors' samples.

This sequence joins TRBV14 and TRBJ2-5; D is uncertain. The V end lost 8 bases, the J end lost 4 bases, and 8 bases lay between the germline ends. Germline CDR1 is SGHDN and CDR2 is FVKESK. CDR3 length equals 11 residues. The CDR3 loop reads CASGVGETQYF. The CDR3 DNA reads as TGTGCCAGCGGAGTTGGAGAGACCCAGTACTTC.

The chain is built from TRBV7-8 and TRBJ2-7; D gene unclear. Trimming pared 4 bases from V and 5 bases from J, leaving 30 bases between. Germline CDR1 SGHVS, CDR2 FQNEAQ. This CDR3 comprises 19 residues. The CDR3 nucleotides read TGTGCCAGCAGCTCTATTAGCCCGCTTAATGGATGGAGTATCCACGAGCAGTACTTC. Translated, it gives CASSSISPLNGWSIHEQYF.

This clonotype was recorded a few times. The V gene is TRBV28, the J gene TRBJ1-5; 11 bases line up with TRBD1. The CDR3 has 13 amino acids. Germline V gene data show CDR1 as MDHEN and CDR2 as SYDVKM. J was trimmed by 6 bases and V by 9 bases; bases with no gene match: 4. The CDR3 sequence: CASRTGGLQPQHF. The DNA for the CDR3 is TGTGCCAGTCGGACAGGGGGCCTTCAGCCCCAGCATTTT.

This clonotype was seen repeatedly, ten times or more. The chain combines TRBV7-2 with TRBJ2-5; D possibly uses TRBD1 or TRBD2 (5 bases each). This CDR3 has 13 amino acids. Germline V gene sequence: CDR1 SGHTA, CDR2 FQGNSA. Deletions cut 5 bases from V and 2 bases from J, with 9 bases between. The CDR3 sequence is CASSRGAQETQYF. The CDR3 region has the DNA TGTGCCAGCAGCAGAGGGGCGCAAGAGACCCAGTACTTC.

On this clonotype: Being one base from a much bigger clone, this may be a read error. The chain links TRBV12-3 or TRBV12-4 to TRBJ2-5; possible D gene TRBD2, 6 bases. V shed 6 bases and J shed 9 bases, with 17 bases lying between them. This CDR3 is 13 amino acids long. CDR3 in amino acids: CASSPVGREPQYF. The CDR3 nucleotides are TGTGCCAGCAGCCCCGTGGGACGGGAGCCCCAGTACTTC.

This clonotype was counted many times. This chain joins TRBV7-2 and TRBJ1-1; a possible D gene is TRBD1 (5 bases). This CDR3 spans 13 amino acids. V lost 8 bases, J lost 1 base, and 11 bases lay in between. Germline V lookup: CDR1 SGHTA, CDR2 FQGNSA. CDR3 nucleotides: TGTGCCAGCGGCTGGGGGGGGAACACTGAAGCTTTCTTT. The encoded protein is CASGWGGNTEAFF.

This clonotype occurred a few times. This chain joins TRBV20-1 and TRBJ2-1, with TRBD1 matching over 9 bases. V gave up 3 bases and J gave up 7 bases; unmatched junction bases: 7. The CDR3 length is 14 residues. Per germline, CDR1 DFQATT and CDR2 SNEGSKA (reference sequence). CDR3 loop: CSARPGTGLNEQFF. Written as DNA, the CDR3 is TGCAGTGCTAGGCCCGGGACAGGGCTAAATGAGCAGTTCTTC.

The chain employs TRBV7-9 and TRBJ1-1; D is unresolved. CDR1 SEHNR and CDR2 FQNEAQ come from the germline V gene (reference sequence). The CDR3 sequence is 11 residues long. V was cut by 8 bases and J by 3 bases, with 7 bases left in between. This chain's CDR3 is CASLRDTEAFF. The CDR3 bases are TGTGCCAGCCTAAGGGACACTGAAGCTTTCTTT.

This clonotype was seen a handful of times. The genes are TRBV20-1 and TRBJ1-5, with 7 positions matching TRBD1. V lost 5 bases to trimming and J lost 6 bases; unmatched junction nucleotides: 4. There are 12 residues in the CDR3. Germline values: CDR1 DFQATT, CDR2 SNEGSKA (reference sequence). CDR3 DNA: TGCAGTGCTCTGGACAGGACTCAGCCCCAGCATTTT. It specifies CSALDRTQPQHF.

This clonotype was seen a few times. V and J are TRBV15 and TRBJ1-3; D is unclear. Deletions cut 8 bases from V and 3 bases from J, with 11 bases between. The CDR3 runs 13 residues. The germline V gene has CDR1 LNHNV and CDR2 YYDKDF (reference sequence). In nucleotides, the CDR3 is TGTGCCACCTCGGCCGGGGTTGGAAACACCATATATTTT. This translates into CATSAGVGNTIYF. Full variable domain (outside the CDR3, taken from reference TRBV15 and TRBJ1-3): DAMVIQNPRYQVTQFGKPVTLSCSQTLNHNVMYWYQQKSSQAPKLLFHYYDKDFNNEADTPDNFQSRRPNTSFCFLDIRSPGLGDTAMYLCATSAGVGNTIYFGEGSWLTVV.

Here the CDR3 DNA reads TGTGCCAGCTGTCGTGGGAGGGCCTTGAATGAGCAGTTCTTC. Amino acid sequence: CASCRGRALNEQFF. This sequence joins TRBV6-2 or TRBV6-3 and TRBJ2-1, with 7 bases that match TRBD2. The V gene's germline CDR1 is MNHEY and CDR2 SVGEGT. V lost 8 bases and J lost 7; bases outside the gene matches: 11. The CDR3 spans 14 residues.

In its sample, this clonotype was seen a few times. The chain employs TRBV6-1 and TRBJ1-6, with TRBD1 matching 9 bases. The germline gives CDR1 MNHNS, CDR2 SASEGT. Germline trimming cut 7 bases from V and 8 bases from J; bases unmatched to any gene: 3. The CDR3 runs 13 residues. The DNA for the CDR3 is TGTGCCAGCACCGGACAGGGGTATTCACCCCTCCACTTT. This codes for CASTGQGYSPLHF.

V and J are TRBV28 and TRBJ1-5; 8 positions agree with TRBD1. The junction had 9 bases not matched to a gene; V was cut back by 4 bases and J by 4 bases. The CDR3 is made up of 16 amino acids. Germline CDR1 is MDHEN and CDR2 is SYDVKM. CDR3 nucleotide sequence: TGTGCCAGCAGTTCAAATCTACAGGGGGAGAATCAGCCCCAGCATTTT. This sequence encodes CASSSNLQGENQPQHF.